These T cell receptor beta chains were read from a single sample in a study of identical twins. TCRdb fed the 5' RACE reads into MiXCR, producing one record per CDR3 protein. Among under 250,000 distinct CDR3 sequences listed, 10% to 15% were seen once. These data also formed part of another study, on yellow fever vaccine responses in identical twins.

Sequencing input: memory (CD45RO+) T cells sorted from blood. The receptors originated from a woman aged 18-29 years in good health. Both conserved end residues are part of each CDR3. Fields, in order: J gene, V gene, clone size, D gene, CDR3 DNA, CDR3 protein. A D gene is named only where the DNA matches it firmly. Clone size is given for some rows only: seen once, a few or many times, or a class if the clone is expanded.

TRBJ2-3 | TRBV27 | few | - | TGTGCCAGCAGCTTTACCCCACAGCCTCCTAGCACAGATACGCAGTATTTT | CASSFTPQPPSTDTQYF
TRBJ2-1 | TRBV6-5 | - | TRBD2 | TGTGCCAGCAGTTCCGGGACTAATTACAATGAGCAGTTCTTC | CASSSGTNYNEQFF
TRBJ2-1 | TRBV20-1 | few | - | TGCAGTGCCCCTTTTTTGGGCAGTGAGCAGTTCTTC | CSAPFLGSEQFF
TRBJ2-1 | TRBV29-1 | many | TRBD2 | TGCAGCGCCAGGACTAGCGGGAATTTCCAGTTCTTC | CSARTSGNFQFF
TRBJ1-1 | TRBV27 | many | TRBD1 | TGTGCCAGCAGTCCCGGGACAGTACACGCTGAAGCTTTCTTT | CASSPGTVHAEAFF
TRBJ2-1 | TRBV5-5 | few | - | TGTGCCAGCAGCCCCACCGGGATGCTGGGTGAGCAGTTCTTC | CASSPTGMLGEQFF
TRBJ2-7 | TRBV12-3/TRBV12-4 | many | TRBD1 | TGTGCCAGCACTGTGGGACAGGGGGCCTACGAGCAGTACTTC | CASTVGQGAYEQYF
TRBJ1-3 | TRBV23-1 | few | - | TGCGCCAGCAGTCAATGGCCGGGGCGAGGAAACACCATATATTTT | CASSQWPGRGNTIYF
TRBJ2-1 | TRBV6-1 | few | - | TGTGCCAGCAGTGTTTCAGAGATCCAGTTCTTC | CASSVSEIQFF
TRBJ1-4 | TRBV21-1 | - | - | TGTGCCAGCAGTGGGGGAGGTGCTGAAAAACTGTTTTTT | CASSGGGAEKLFF
TRBJ1-1 | TRBV14 | many | TRBD1 | TGTGCCAGCAGCGCTCAGGGGGCATTGGGAACTGAAGCTTTCTTT | CASSAQGALGTEAFF
TRBJ2-3 | TRBV12-3/TRBV12-4 | many | - | TGTGCCAGCTTGAGGGGGACGGGCGGGACAGATACGCAGTATTTT | CASLRGTGGTDTQYF
TRBJ2-1 | TRBV7-2 | - | TRBD2 | TGTGCCAGCAGCTTAAGACGGGAGGCCAGCCCAATGTTCTTC | CASSLRREASPMFF
TRBJ2-5 | TRBV6-1 | - | TRBD2 | TGTGCCAGCAAAAAGACTAGCGGGACGGAAGAGACCCAGTACTTC | CASKKTSGTEETQYF
TRBJ1-5 | TRBV2 | - | TRBD1 | TGTGCCAGCAGAGTTCAGGGGGATCAGCCCCAGCATTTT | CASRVQGDQPQHF
TRBJ2-3 | TRBV28 | many | TRBD1 | TGTGCCAGCAGTCCGGGACAGGGGAATACGCAGTATTTT | CASSPGQGNTQYF
TRBJ2-7 | TRBV7-2 | many | - | TGTGCCAGCAGCCTCCCAAAAACCTACGAGCAGTACTTC | CASSLPKTYEQYF
TRBJ2-7 | TRBV28 | - | - | TGTGCCAGCAGTTCCCAGGGACCAGACTACGAGCAGTACTTC | CASSSQGPDYEQYF
TRBJ2-5 | TRBV4-2 | few | TRBD2 | TGTGCCAGCAGCCAAGCCGGGGGACTAGGCGAGACCCAGTACTTC | CASSQAGGLGETQYF
TRBJ2-7 | TRBV5-1 | - | - | TGCGCCGGCAGCTTGAAAGGCTACGAGCAGTACTTC | CAGSLKGYEQYF